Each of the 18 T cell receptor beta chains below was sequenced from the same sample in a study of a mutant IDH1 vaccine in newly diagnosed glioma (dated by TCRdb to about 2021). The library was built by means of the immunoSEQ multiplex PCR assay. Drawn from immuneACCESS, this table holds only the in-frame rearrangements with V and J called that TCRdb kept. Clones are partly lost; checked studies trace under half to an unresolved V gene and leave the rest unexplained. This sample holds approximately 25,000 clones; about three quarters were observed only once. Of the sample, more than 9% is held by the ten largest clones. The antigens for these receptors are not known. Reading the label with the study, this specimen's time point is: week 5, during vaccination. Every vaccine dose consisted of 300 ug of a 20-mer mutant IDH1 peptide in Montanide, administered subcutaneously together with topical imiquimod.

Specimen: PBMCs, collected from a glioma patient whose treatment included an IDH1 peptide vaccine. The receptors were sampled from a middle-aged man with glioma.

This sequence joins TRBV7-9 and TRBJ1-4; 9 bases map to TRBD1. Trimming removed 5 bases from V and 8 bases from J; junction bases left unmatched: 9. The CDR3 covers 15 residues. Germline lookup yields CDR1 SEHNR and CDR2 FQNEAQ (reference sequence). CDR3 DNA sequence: TGTGCCAGCAGCAACTCGGGACAGGGTGAGGAAAAACTGTTTTTT. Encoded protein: CASSNSGQGEEKLFF.

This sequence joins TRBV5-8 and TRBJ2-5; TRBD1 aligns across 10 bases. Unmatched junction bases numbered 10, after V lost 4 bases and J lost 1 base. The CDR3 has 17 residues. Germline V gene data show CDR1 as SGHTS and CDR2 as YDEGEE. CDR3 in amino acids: CASSTSETGGPQETQYF. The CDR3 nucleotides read TGTGCCAGCAGCACCTCCGAGACAGGGGGCCCCCAAGAGACCCAGTACTTC.

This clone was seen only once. The CDR3 DNA reads as TGCGCCAGCAGCCAAGATATGCGGCAGGGAGGGGTCAGTGGCTACACCTTC. This codes for CASSQDMRQGGVSGYTF. This rearrangement joins TRBV4-3 to TRBJ1-2; perhaps TRBD1 as D (5 bases). The CDR3 runs to 17 residues. The ends were cut back, 0 bases at V and 7 bases at J, with 21 bases in the middle. Germline CDR1 reads LGHNA; CDR2 reads YSLEER.

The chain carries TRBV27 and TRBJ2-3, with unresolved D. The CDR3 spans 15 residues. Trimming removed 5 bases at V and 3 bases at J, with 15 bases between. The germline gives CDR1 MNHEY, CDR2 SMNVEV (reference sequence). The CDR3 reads CASSRGRPRTDTQYF. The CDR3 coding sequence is TGTGCCAGCAGTAGAGGACGGCCCAGAACAGATACGCAGTATTTT.

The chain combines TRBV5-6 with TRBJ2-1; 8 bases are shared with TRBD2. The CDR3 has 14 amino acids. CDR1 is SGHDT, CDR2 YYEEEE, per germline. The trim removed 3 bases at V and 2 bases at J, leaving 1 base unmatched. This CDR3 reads CASSSSGPYNEQFF. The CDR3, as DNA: TGTGCCAGCAGCTCTAGCGGGCCCTACAATGAGCAGTTCTTC.

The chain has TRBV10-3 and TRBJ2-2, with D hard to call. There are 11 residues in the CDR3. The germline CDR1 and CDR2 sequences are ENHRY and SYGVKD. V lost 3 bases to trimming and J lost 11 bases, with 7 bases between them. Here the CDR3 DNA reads TGTGCCATCAGTGAAGGTTACGAGCTGTTTTTT. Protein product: CAISEGYELFF.

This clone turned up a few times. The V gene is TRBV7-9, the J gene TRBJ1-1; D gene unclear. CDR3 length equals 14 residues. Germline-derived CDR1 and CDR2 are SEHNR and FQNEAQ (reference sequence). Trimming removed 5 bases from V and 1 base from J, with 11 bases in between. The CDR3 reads CASSPRWGNTEAFF. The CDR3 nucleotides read TGTGCCAGCAGCCCCCGGTGGGGGAACACTGAAGCTTTCTTT.

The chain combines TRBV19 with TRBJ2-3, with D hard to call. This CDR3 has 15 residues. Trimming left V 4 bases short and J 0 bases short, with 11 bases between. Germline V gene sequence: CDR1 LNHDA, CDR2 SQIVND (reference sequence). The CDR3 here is CASSNGFISTDTQYF. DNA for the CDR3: TGTGCCAGTAGTAATGGCTTTATTAGCACAGATACGCAGTATTTT.

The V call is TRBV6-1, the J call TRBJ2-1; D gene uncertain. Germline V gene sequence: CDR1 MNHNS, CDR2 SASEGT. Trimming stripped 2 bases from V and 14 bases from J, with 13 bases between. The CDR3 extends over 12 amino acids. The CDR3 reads CASSEPGLEKFF. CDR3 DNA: TGTGCCAGCAGTGAACCGGGCCTGGAAAAGTTCTTC.

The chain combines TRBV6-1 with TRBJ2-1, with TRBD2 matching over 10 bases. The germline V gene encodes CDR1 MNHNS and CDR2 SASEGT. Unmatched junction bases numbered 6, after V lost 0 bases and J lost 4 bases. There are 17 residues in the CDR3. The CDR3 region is CASSEAAGTSDYNEQFF. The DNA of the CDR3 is TGTGCCAGCAGTGAAGCGGCGGGGACTAGCGATTACAATGAGCAGTTCTTC.

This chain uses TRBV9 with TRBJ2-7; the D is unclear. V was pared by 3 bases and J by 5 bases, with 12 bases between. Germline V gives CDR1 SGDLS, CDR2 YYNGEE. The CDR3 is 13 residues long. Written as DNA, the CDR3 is TGTGCCAGCAGCGGAAGTCGGGCCAACGAGCAGTACTTC. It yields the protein CASSGSRANEQYF. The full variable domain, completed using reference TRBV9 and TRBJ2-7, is DSGVTQTPKHLITATGQRVTLRCSPRSGDLSVYWYQQSLDQGLQFLIQYYNGEERAKGNILERFSAQQFPDLHSELNLSSLELGDSALYFCASSGSRANEQYFGPGTRLTVT.

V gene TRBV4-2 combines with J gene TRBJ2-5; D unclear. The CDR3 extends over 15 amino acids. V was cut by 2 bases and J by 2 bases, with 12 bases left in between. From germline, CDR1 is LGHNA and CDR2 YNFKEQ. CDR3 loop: CASSQSRLGQETQYF. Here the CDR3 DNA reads TGTGCCAGCAGCCAAAGCCGACTGGGGCAAGAGACCCAGTACTTC.

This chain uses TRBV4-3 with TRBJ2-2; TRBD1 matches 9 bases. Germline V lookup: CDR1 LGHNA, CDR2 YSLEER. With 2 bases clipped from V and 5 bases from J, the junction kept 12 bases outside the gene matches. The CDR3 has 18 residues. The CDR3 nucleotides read TGCGCCAGCAGCCAATTCCCCGGGACAGGGAGGTTGACCGGGGAGCTGTTTTTT. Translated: CASSQFPGTGRLTGELFF.

CDR3 in DNA: TGTGCCAGCGCTAGGGAAGGAGGGAAAAACATTCAGTACTTC. It translates to CASAREGGKNIQYF. The gene calls are TRBV6-5 and TRBJ2-4; weak D call: TRBD2 (6 bases). V was cut by 8 bases and J by 4 bases, with 15 bases left in between. The length of the CDR3 is 14 residues. Per the germline V gene, CDR1 is MNHEY and CDR2 is SVGAGI.

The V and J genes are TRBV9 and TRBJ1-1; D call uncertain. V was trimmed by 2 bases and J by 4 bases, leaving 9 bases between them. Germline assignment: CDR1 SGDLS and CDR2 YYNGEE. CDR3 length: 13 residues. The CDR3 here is CASSVTEGTEAFF. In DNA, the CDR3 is TGTGCCAGCAGCGTTACCGAGGGCACTGAAGCTTTCTTT.

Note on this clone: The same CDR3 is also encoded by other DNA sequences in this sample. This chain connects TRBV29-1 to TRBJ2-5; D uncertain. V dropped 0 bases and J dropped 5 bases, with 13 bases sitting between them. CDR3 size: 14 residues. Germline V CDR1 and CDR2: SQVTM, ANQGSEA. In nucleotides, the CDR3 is TGCAGCGTTGAAGATTGGGAATTTCAGGAGACCCAGTACTTC. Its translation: CSVEDWEFQETQYF.

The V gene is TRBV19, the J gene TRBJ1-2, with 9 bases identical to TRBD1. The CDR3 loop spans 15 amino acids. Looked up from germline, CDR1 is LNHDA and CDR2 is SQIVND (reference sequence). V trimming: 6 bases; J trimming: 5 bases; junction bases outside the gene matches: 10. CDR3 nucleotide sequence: TGTGCCAGTAGCCCGGGACAGGGCGGAGGGTATGGCTACACCTTC. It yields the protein CASSPGQGGGYGYTF.

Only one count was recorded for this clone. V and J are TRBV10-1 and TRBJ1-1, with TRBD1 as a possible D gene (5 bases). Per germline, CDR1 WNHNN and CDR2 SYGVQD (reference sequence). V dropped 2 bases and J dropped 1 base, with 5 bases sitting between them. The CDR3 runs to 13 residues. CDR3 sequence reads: CASSEDRNTEAFF. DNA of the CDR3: TGCGCCAGCAGTGAGGACAGGAACACTGAAGCTTTCTTT.